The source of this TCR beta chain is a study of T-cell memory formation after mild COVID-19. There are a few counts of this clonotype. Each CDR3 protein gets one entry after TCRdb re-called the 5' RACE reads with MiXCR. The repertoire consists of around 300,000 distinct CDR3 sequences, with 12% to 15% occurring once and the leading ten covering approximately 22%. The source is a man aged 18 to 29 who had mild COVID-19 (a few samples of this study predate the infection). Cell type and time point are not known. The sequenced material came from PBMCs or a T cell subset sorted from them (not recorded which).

CDR3 region: CASSRQGLPGNTIYF. CDR3 DNA: TGTGCCAGCAGTCGACAGGGTCTCCCTGGAAACACCATATATTTT. The chain couples TRBV12-3 or TRBV12-4 to TRBJ1-3; 7 bases match TRBD1. V shed 5 bases and J 2 bases; nucleotides not matched to a gene: 6. There are 15 residues in the CDR3.